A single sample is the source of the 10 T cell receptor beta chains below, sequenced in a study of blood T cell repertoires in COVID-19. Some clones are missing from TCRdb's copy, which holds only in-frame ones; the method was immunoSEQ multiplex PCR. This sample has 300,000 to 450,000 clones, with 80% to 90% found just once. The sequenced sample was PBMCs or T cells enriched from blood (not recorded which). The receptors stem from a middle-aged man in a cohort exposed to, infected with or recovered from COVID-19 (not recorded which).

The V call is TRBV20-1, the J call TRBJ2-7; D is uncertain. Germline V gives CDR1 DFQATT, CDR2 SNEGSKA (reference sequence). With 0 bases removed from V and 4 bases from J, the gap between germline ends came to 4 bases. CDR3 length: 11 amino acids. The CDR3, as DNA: TGCAGTGCTAGAGACCAATACGAGCAGTACTTC. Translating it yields CSARDQYEQYF.

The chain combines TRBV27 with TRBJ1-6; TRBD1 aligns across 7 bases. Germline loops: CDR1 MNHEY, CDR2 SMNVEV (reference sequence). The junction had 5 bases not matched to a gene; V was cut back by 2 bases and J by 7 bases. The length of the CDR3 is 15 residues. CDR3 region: CASSLRTGLNSPLHF. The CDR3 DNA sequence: TGTGCCAGCAGTTTAAGGACAGGCCTGAATTCACCCCTCCACTTT.

The CDR3 region is CASSQGDAKNIQYF. The CDR3 DNA sequence: TGCGCCAGCTCCCAGGGGGATGCCAAAAACATTCAGTACTTC. The chain couples TRBV5-1 to TRBJ2-4, with TRBD1 matching over 7 bases. The length of the CDR3 is 14 residues. J lost 1 base, V lost 7 bases, and 5 bases had no gene match. Germline assignment: CDR1 SGHRS and CDR2 YFSETQ.

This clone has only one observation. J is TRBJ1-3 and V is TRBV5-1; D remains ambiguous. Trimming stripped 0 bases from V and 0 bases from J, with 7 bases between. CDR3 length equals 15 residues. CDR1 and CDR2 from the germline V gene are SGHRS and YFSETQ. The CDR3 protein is CASSLVANSGNTIYF. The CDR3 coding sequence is TGCGCCAGCAGCTTGGTAGCGAACTCTGGAAACACCATATATTTT.

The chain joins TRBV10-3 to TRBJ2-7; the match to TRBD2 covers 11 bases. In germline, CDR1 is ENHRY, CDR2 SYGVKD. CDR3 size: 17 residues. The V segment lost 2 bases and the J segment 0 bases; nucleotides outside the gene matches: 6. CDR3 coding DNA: TGTGCCATCAGTGAGCCGGGACTAGCGGAAAGCTCCTACGAGCAGTACTTC. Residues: CAISEPGLAESSYEQYF.

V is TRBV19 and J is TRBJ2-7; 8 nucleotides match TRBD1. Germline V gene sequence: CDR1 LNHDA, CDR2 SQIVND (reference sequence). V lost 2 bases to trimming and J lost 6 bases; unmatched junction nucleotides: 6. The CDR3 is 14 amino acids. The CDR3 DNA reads TGTGCCAGTAGTATACAGGGGGCCACCTCCGAGCAGTACTTC. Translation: CASSIQGATSEQYF.

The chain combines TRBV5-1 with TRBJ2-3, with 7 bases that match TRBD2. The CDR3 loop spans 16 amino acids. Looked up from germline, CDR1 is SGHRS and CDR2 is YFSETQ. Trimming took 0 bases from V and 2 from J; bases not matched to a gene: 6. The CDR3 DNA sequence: TGCGCCAGCAGCTTGGCCGAGCGGGGCGCCACAGATACGCAGTATTTT. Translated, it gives CASSLAERGATDTQYF. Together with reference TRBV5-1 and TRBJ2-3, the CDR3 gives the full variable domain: KAGVTQTPRYLIKTRGQQVTLSCSPISGHRSVSWYQQTPGQGLQFLFEYFSETQRNKGNFPGRFSGRQFSNSRSEMNVSTLELGDSALYLCASSLAERGATDTQYFGPGTRLTVL.

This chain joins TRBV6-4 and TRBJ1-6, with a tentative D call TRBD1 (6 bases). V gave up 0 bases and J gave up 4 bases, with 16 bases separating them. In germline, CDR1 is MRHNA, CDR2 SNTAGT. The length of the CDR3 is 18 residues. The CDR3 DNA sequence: TGTGCCAGCAGTGACTCAAACCTCACAGGGTCTTATAATTCACCCCTCCACTTT. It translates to CASSDSNLTGSYNSPLHF.

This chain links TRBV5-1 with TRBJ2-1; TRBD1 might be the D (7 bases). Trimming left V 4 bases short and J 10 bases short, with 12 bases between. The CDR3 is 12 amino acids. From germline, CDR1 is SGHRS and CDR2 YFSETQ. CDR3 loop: CASSTSGGEQFF. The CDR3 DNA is TGCGCCAGCAGCACCTCAGGGGGGGAGCAGTTCTTC.

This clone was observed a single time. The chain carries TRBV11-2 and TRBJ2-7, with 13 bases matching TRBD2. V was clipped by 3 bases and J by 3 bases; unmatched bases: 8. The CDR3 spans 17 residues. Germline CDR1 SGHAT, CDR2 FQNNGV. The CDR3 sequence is CASSFSGTSGIIYEQYF. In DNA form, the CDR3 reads TGTGCCAGCAGCTTCAGCGGGACTAGCGGGATTATCTACGAGCAGTACTTC. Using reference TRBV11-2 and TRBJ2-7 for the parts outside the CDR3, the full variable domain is EAGVAQSPRYKIIEKRQSVAFWCNPISGHATLYWYQQILGQGPKLLIQFQNNGVVDDSQLPKDRFSAERLKGVDSTLKIQPAKLEDSAVYLCASSFSGTSGIIYEQYFGPGTRLTVT.